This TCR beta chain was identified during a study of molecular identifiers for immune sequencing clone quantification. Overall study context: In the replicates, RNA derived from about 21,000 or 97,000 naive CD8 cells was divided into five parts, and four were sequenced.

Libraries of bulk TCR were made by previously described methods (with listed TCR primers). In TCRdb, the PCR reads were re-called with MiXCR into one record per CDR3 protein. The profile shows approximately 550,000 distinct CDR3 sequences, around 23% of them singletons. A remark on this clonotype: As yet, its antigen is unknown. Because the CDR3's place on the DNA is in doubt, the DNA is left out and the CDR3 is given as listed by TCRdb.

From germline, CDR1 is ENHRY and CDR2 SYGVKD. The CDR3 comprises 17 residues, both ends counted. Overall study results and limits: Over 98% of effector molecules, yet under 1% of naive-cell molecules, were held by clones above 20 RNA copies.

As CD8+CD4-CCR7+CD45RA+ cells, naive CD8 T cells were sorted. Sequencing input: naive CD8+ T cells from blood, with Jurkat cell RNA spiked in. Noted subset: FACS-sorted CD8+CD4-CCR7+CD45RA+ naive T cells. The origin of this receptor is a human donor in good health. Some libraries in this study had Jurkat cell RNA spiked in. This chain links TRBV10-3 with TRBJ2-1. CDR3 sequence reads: CAIQRSTSGGPYNEQFF.